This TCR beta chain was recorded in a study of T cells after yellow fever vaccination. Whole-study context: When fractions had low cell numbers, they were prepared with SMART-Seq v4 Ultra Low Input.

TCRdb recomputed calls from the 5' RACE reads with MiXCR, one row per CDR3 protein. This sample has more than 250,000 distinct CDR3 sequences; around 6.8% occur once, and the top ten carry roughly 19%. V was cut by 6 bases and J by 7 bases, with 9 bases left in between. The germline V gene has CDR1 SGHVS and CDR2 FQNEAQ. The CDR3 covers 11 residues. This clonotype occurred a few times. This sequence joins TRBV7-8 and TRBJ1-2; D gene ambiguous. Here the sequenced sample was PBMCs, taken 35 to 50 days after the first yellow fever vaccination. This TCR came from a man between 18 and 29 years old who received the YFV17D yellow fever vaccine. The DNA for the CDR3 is TGTGCCAGCAGACAAGGGTTTGGCTACACCTTC. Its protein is CASRQGFGYTF.